This entry is about one T cell receptor beta chain. What it recognizes is unknown. Thawed unstimulated PBMCs were FACS-sorted by CD3, CD4 and CD8 into two populations. Sequencing used immunoSEQ multiplex PCR; TCRdb keeps in-frame clones, though not all of them. The sample holds roughly 100,000 clones, around four fifths seen once. These data belong to a study of T cell clones after liver transplantation. Whole-study context: Post-transplant blood was tracked for graft-donor-reactive T cell clones identified in a pre-transplant mixed lymphocyte reaction. Study results and caveats: Conclusions were preliminary, with small, heterogeneous patient groups. A larger donor-reactive than third-party decline suggested partial antigen-specific deletion.

The CDR3 loop spans 16 amino acids. J was trimmed by 4 bases and V by 3 bases; bases with no gene match: 9. Germline V gene sequence: CDR1 LNHNV, CDR2 YYDKDF (reference sequence). The receptor was isolated from a human patient who received a liver transplant. Some T cells here may be from the graft donor. The sequencing here drew on CD4+ T cells from blood, taken approximately 45 months after liver transplant. The chain couples TRBV15 to TRBJ2-3, with 8 nucleotides matching TRBD2. CDR3 coding DNA: TGTGCCACCAGCAGTGACCTTCGGGGGGGCCCAGATACGCAGTATTTT. The encoded protein is CATSSDLRGGPDTQYF.